This TCR beta chain was captured by sequencing in a study of blood T cells in healthy people across ages. This clonotype has just a few counts. Trimming took 2 bases from V and 3 from J, leaving 14 bases between them. The CDR3 loop spans 16 amino acids. Per germline, CDR1 DFQATT and CDR2 SNEGSKA (reference sequence). Next came a second PCR, run for about 7 to 12 cycles, which used a sample-barcoded 5' primer along with a J-beta primer mix. Every single cDNA molecule received a tag from a template-switch adaptor with 12 random nucleotides. A single record per CDR3 protein comes from TCRdb applying MiXCR to the 5' RACE reads. The sample contains about 1 million distinct CDR3 sequences, 35% to 50% of which appear only once.

The sample consisted of blood. The V and J genes are TRBV20-1 and TRBJ1-6; perhaps TRBD1 as D (5 bases). The sequence derives from a woman aged 55-70 years in good health. The DNA for the CDR3 is TGCAGTGCTAGATCCCTGGGACGGGACTATAATTCACCCCTCCACTTT. Protein sequence: CSARSLGRDYNSPLHF.